The 15 T cell receptor beta chains presented below share a single source sample, sequenced in a study of response to subunit inactivated influenza vaccine. TCRdb analysed the RT-PCR reads with MiXCR anew, one entry per CDR3 protein. Here the sample spans fewer than 700,000 distinct CDR3 sequences, roughly 13% being singletons. The sequences come from PBMCs from blood, collected roughly 46 days after vaccination. These receptors originate from a man between 50 and 59 years old who received an inactivated influenza vaccine.

This chain uses TRBV29-1 with TRBJ2-2; maybe TRBD1 (6 bases). In germline, CDR1 is SQVTM, CDR2 ANQGSEA. The CDR3 runs 13 residues. Trimming took 4 bases from V and 6 from J, leaving 12 bases between them. CDR3 bases: TGCAGCGTTGGGGGGCACACGTCCGGGGAGCTGTTTTTT. Its protein is CSVGGHTSGELFF.

The chain is built from TRBV4-1 and TRBJ2-5; D is possibly TRBD2 (6 bases). Germline loops: CDR1 MGHRA, CDR2 YSYEKL. The CDR3 length is 14 residues. V was clipped by 1 base and J by 5 bases, with 11 bases between them. In DNA form, the CDR3 reads TGCGCCAGCAGCCAAGCTAGCGTTCGGGAGACCCAGTACTTC. It encodes CASSQASVRETQYF.

There are a few counts of this clonotype. This rearrangement joins TRBV12-3 or TRBV12-4 to TRBJ2-7, with D perhaps being TRBD1 or TRBD2 (5 bases each). This CDR3 is 14 amino acids long. The germline V and J ends were trimmed by 0 bases and 7 bases, with 13 bases remaining between them. The CDR3 protein is CASSLAMGREEQYF. The CDR3 nucleotides are TGTGCCAGCAGTTTAGCGATGGGCAGGGAGGAGCAGTACTTC.

The table lists this clonotype with a few counts. CDR3 coding DNA: TGCAGCGTTTACCCCGCTAAAGCGGGAGCAAACACAGATACGCAGTATTTT. Its translation is CSVYPAKAGANTDTQYF. The chain couples TRBV29-1 to TRBJ2-3; 8 bases match TRBD2. The CDR3 is 17 amino acids. Germline assignment: CDR1 SQVTM and CDR2 ANQGSEA. The trim removed 5 bases at V and 2 bases at J, leaving 15 bases unmatched.

Comments on this clonotype: A read error may account for a junction end that differs from germline. This rearrangement joins TRBV12-3 or TRBV12-4 to TRBJ2-1, with 12 bases lining up with TRBD2. The CDR3 length is 15 residues. CDR3 region: CASSFTSGGYNEQLF. The CDR3 nucleotides are TGTGCCAGCAGTTTTACTAGCGGGGGGTACAATGAGCAGCTCTTC.

Details on this clonotype: At one boundary the junction diverges from the germline segment, which might be a read error. The chain joins TRBV6-1 to TRBJ1-6, with D perhaps TRBD1 (6 bases). The CDR3 runs to 15 residues. CDR1 MNHNS and CDR2 SASEGT come from the germline V gene. CDR3 amino acids: CASREDGGPDSPLHF. The CDR3 coding sequence is TGTGCCAGCAGGGAAGACGGGGGGCCTGATTCACCCCTCCACTTT.

This clonotype was counted many times. The chain is built from TRBV12-3 or TRBV12-4 and TRBJ1-4, with a weak D call TRBD1 (5 bases). This CDR3 spans 12 amino acids. V lost 5 bases and J 13 bases, leaving 14 bases between the germline ends. The CDR3 spells CASSPTAFRLFF. CDR3 DNA: TGTGCCAGCAGTCCGACAGCCTTCAGACTGTTTTTT.

This clonotype was detected many times. The V call is TRBV29-1, the J call TRBJ2-1; 8 bases align to TRBD1. The ends lost 6 bases at V and 6 bases at J; junction bases unmatched: 7. Germline V CDR1 and CDR2: SQVTM, ANQGSEA. This CDR3 spans 13 amino acids. The CDR3 here is CSVGQGIVNEQFF. The CDR3 nucleotides read TGCAGCGTCGGACAGGGTATTGTCAATGAGCAGTTCTTC.

This clonotype has a count of ten or more. The chain recombines TRBV6-5 with TRBJ1-5; possible D gene TRBD1, 6 bases. Trimming removed 2 bases from V and 0 bases from J, with 8 bases in between. The CDR3 is 15 amino acids. The germline V gene has CDR1 MNHEY and CDR2 SVGAGI. The CDR3: CASSYTGNSNQPQHF. The CDR3 DNA reads as TGTGCCAGCAGTTACACAGGGAATAGCAATCAGCCCCAGCATTTT.

The chain joins TRBV5-1 to TRBJ2-7; D might be TRBD1 (6 bases). The V end was cut by 4 bases, the J end by 0 bases, with 14 bases between. Germline V CDR1 and CDR2: SGHRS, YFSETQ. The CDR3 consists of 15 residues. For the CDR3, the DNA is TGCGCCAGCAGCCCGGGGAACAGGGACTCCTACGAGCAGTACTTC. It is translated as CASSPGNRDSYEQYF.

CDR3 amino acids: CASSGGRSSYEQYF. The CDR3 bases are TGCGCCAGCAGCGGCGGCAGGAGCTCCTACGAGCAGTACTTC. The genes are TRBV5-1 and TRBJ2-7; no definite D call. V was pared by 4 bases and J by 0 bases, with 11 bases between. This CDR3 spans 14 amino acids. Germline V lookup: CDR1 SGHRS, CDR2 YFSETQ.

In this sample, this clonotype turned up a few times. J is TRBJ1-5 and V is TRBV2; D might be TRBD1 (5 bases). The V gene's germline CDR1 is SNHLY and CDR2 FYNNEI. V was shortened by 8 bases and J by 3 bases, with 11 bases between the two germline ends. The CDR3 spans 13 residues. In DNA, the CDR3 is TGTGCCAGCCTCCAGGACAACAATCAGCCCCAGCATTTT. Its translation: CASLQDNNQPQHF.

This clonotype appeared many times. This rearrangement joins TRBV28 to TRBJ2-3; maybe TRBD1 (5 bases). Germline V gene lookup returns CDR1 MDHEN and CDR2 SYDVKM. The CDR3 length is 15 residues. Trimming stripped 3 bases from V and 0 bases from J, with 10 bases between. CDR3 loop: CASSLGDRSTDTQYF. The CDR3 region has the DNA TGTGCCAGCAGTTTGGGCGACAGAAGCACAGATACGCAGTATTTT.

This clonotype has only a few counts. The rearrangement links TRBV20-1 to TRBJ2-7; no clear D gene. Germline V lookup: CDR1 DFQATT, CDR2 SNEGSKA (reference sequence). CDR3 size: 13 residues. V lost 7 bases, J lost 2 bases, and 15 bases lay in between. Here the CDR3 DNA reads TGCAGTGGTTCGCGGTCTGAGACCTACGAGCAGTACTTC. Translating it yields CSGSRSETYEQYF.

The chain has TRBV28 and TRBJ2-3; D unresolved. V gave up 6 bases and J gave up 4 bases, with 20 bases separating them. The germline V gene encodes CDR1 MDHEN and CDR2 SYDVKM. The CDR3 length is 16 residues. For the CDR3, the DNA is TGTGCCAGCAGCCCCCCCCCCTTTTCGGCGCCAGATACGCAGTATTTT. Translating gives CASSPPPFSAPDTQYF.